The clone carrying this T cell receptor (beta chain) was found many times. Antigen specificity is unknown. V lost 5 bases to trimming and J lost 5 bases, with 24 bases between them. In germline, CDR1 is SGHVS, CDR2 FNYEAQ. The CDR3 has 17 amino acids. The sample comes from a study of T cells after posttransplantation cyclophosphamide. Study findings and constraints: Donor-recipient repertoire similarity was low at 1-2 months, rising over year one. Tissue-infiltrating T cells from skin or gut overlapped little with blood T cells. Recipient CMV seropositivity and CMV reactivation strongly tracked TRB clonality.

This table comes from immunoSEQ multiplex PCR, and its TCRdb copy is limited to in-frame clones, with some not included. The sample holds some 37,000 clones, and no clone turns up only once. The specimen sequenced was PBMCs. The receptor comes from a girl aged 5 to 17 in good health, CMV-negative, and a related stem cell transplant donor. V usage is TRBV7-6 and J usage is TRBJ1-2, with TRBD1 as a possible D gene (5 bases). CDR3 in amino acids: CASSPQDQGILLYGYTF. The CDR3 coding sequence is TGTGCCAGCAGCCCCCAGGACCAGGGAATTTTATTGTATGGCTACACCTTC.